This T cell receptor (beta chain) stems from a study of cytomegalovirus exposure and HLA in healthy donors. The PCR ran on 60 Vbeta and 13 Jbeta primers. The data were produced by immunoSEQ multiplex PCR, yet TCRdb's version contains in-frame clones alone and is incomplete. The sample lists about 38,000 clones; 86% were seen once. CDR3 length: 15 residues. Germline CDR1 is SGHNT and CDR2 is YYREEE (reference sequence). Trimming pared 4 bases from V and 2 bases from J, leaving 14 bases between. This sequence originates from a woman between 40 and 55 years old in good health and CMV-seropositive. This sequence joins TRBV5-4 and TRBJ2-3, with no clear D. The sample consisted of PBMCs. The CDR3 region has the DNA TGTGCCAGCAGCCAATTAAATGGGCCCACAGATACGCAGTATTTT. Its protein product is CASSQLNGPTDTQYF.